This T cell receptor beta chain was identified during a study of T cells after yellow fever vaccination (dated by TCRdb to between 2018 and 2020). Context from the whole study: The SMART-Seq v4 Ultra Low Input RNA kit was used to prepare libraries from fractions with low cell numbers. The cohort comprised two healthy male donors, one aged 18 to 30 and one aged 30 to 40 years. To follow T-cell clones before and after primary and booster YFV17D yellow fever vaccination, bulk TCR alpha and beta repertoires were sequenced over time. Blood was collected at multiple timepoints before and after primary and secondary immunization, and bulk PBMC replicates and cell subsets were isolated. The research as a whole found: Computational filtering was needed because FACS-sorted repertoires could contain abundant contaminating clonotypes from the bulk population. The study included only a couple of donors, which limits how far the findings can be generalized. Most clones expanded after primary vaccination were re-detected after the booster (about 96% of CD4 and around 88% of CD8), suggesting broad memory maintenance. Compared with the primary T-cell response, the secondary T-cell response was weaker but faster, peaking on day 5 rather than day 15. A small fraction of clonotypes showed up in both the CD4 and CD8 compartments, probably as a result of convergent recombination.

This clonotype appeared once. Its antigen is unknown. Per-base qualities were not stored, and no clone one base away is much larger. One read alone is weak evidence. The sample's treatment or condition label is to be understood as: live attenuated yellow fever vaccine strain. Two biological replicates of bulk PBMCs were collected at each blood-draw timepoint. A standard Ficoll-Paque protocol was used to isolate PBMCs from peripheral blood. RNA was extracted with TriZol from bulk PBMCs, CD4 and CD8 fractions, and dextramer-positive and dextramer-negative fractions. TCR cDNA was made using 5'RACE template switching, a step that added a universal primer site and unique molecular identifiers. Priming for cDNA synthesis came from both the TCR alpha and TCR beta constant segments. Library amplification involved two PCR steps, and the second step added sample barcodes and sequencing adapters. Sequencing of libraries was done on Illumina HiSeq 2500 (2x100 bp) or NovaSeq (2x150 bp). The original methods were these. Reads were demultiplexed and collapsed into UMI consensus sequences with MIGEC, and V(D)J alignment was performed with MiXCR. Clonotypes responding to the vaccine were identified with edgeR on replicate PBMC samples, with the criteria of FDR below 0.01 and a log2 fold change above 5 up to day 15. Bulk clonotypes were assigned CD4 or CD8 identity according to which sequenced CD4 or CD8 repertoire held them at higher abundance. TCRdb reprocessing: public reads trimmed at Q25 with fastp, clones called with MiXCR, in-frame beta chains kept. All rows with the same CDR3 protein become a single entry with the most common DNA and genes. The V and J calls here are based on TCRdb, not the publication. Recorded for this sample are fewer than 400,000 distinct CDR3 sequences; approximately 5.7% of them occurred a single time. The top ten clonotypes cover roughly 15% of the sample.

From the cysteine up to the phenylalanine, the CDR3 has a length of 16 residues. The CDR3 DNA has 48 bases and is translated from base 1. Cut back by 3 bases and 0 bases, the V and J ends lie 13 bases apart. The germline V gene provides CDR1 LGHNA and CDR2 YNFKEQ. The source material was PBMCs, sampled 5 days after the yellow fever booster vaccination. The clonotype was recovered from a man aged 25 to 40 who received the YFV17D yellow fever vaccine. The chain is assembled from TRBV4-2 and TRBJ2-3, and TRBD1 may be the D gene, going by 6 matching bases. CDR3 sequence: CASSQGTLLSTDTQYF. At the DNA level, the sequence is TGTGCCAGCAGCCAGGGGACACTACTTAGCACAGATACGCAGTATTTT.